The 3 T cell receptor beta chains in this list originate from one sample, sequenced in a study of T cells after yellow fever vaccination. TCRdb used MiXCR to reprocess the 5' RACE reads, holding one entry per CDR3 protein. The repertoire holds some 420,000 distinct CDR3 sequences, with about 17% as singletons. The sample here was PBMCs, taken before the yellow fever booster vaccination. These receptors were collected from a man aged 18 to 29 who received the YFV17D yellow fever vaccine.

This clonotype was counted a few times. This sequence joins TRBV7-3 and TRBJ2-4; 9 bases map to TRBD1. Germline CDR1 SGHTA, CDR2 FQGTGA. Trimming cost V 3 bases and J 11 bases; bases outside gene matches: 5. The CDR3 is made up of 13 amino acids. This CDR3 reads CASSFLQGALQYF. The CDR3 DNA reads TGTGCCAGCAGCTTTTTACAGGGGGCGCTTCAGTACTTC.

The chain links TRBV27 to TRBJ2-1; no clear D. Between the trimmed V and J ends, which lost 1 base and 6 bases, there was a span of 7 bases. This CDR3 contains 13 residues. The germline gives CDR1 MNHEY, CDR2 SMNVEV (reference sequence). CDR3 DNA sequence: TGTGCCAGCAGTTTATTAGGTATCAATGAGCAGTTCTTC. Residues: CASSLLGINEQFF.

The chain recombines TRBV10-3 with TRBJ1-1; D not resolved. The CDR3 length is 13 residues. Trimming took 4 bases from V and 0 from J, leaving 6 bases between them. CDR1 and CDR2 from the germline V gene are ENHRY and SYGVKD. DNA of the CDR3: TGTGCCATCAGTGGGACGGTGAACACTGAAGCTTTCTTT. Encoded protein: CAISGTVNTEAFF.